Below are 30 T cell receptor beta chains sequenced from a single sample in a study of T cell responses to AZD1222 COVID-19 vaccine. Sequencing was performed with immunoSEQ multiplex PCR; in TCRdb, only in-frame clones are kept and a portion is missing. The repertoire holds about 100,000 clones, 85% to 95% seen once, with more than 1.5% in the top ten. This material consisted of peripheral blood, taken on day 0 of AZD1222 vaccination. The receptor source for this set is an adult in good health.

The rearrangement joins TRBV6-6 to TRBJ2-7; D gene unclear. CDR1 is MNHNY, CDR2 SVGAGI, per germline (reference sequence). The CDR3 loop spans 11 amino acids. V gave up 7 bases and J gave up 2 bases, with 6 bases separating them. Here the CDR3 reads CASTQTYEQYF. In DNA, the CDR3 is TGTGCCAGCACACAAACCTACGAGCAGTACTTC.

The rearrangement joins TRBV12-3 or TRBV12-4 to TRBJ2-1; D gene ambiguous. This CDR3 spans 11 amino acids. V lost 3 bases, J lost 6 bases, and 3 bases lay in between. CDR3: CASSFINEQFF. The CDR3 nucleotides are TGTGCCAGCAGTTTCATCAATGAGCAGTTCTTC.

The V gene is TRBV7-9, the J gene TRBJ1-4; 8 bases are shared with TRBD1. V lost 5 bases, J lost 8 bases, and 10 bases stayed unmatched. This CDR3 comprises 15 residues. The germline V gene encodes CDR1 SEHNR and CDR2 FQNEAQ (reference sequence). The CDR3 spells CASSLSGGLGEKLFF. CDR3 bases: TGTGCCAGCAGCCTGTCAGGGGGCTTAGGGGAAAAACTGTTTTTT.

The V gene is TRBV2, the J gene TRBJ1-1; 7 nucleotides match TRBD1. Germline CDR1 is SNHLY and CDR2 is FYNNEI. The CDR3 covers 15 residues. V trimming: 0 bases; J trimming: 1 base; junction bases outside the gene matches: 2. CDR3 region: CASSEAGQRNTEAFF. DNA for the CDR3: TGTGCCAGCAGTGAAGCGGGACAGCGGAACACTGAAGCTTTCTTT. The whole variable domain, remainder taken from reference TRBV2 and TRBJ1-1, is EPEVTQTPSHQVTQMGQEVILRCVPISNHLYFYWYRQILGQKVEFLVSFYNNEISEKSEIFDDQFSVERPDGSNFTLKIRSTKLEDSAMYFCASSEAGQRNTEAFFGQGTRLTVV.

This chain connects TRBV7-9 to TRBJ2-7, with unresolved D. The CDR3 has 12 residues. Germline-derived CDR1 and CDR2 are SEHNR and FQNEAQ (reference sequence). The germline V and J ends were trimmed by 4 bases and 6 bases, with 10 bases remaining between them. The CDR3 DNA sequence: TGTGCCAGCAGCTCCCGGCCCGGCGAGCAGTACTTC. Protein product: CASSSRPGEQYF.

This sequence joins TRBV28 and TRBJ1-6; D is unclear. Per the germline V gene, CDR1 is MDHEN and CDR2 is SYDVKM. CDR3 length: 16 residues. Trimming cost V 6 bases and J 0 bases, with 12 bases left between them. The CDR3 sequence: CASSLDQSSYNSPLHF. CDR3 bases: TGTGCCAGCAGCCTCGACCAGAGCTCCTATAATTCACCCCTCCACTTT.

The J gene is TRBJ1-1, the V gene TRBV6-6; no definite D call. The germline V and J ends were trimmed by 4 bases and 5 bases, with 11 bases remaining between them. There are 13 residues in the CDR3. Per germline, CDR1 MNHNY and CDR2 SVGAGI (reference sequence). The CDR3 DNA reads TGTGCCAGCAGTTCCCCCCCGGCGACTGAAGCTTTCTTT. Protein product: CASSSPPATEAFF.

This clone was counted a single time. The V gene is TRBV9, the J gene TRBJ2-7, with TRBD2 identical over 9 bases. CDR3 length equals 15 residues. In germline, CDR1 is SGDLS, CDR2 YYNGEE. J was trimmed by 4 bases and V by 4 bases; bases with no gene match: 9. CDR3 residues: CASSIQAGGVYEQYF. In DNA, the CDR3 is TGTGCCAGCAGCATACAGGCGGGGGGGGTTTACGAGCAGTACTTC.

V usage is TRBV5-6 and J usage is TRBJ2-7; no definite D call. The germline CDR1 and CDR2 sequences are SGHDT and YYEEEE. The CDR3 has 15 residues. Trimming took 4 bases from V and 4 from J, leaving 18 bases between them. The CDR3 DNA reads TGTGCCAGCAGCCCGTCGGGCTCCTTGGGGTACGAGCAGTACTTC. Protein: CASSPSGSLGYEQYF.

The V gene is TRBV30, the J gene TRBJ1-1; TRBD1 aligns across 11 bases. Germline CDR1 GTSNPN, CDR2 SVGIG (reference sequence). Trimming at V came to 5 bases and at J to 8 bases, leaving 1 base not matched to a gene. This CDR3 is 11 amino acids long. The CDR3 DNA is TGTGCCTGGGGGACAGGGGGAGAAGCTTTCTTT. Translation: CAWGTGGEAFF.

The chain couples TRBV18 to TRBJ2-5; 10 positions agree with TRBD1. The length of the CDR3 is 14 residues. V lost 3 bases, J lost 4 bases, and 2 bases stayed unmatched. Germline CDR1 reads KGHSH; CDR2 reads LQKENI. CDR3 protein: CASSPGTGAETQYF. CDR3 bases: TGTGCCAGCTCACCCGGGACAGGGGCAGAGACCCAGTACTTC.

This clone has just a few counts. The gene calls are TRBV6-6 and TRBJ1-1; 9 positions match TRBD1. The CDR3 loop spans 17 amino acids. The germline gives CDR1 MNHNY, CDR2 SVGAGI (reference sequence). J gave up 0 bases and V 6 bases, and 11 bases lay outside the gene matches. Here the CDR3 reads CASSRRGQGPLNTEAFF. In DNA form, the CDR3 reads TGTGCCAGCAGCCGACGTGGACAGGGGCCCTTGAACACTGAAGCTTTCTTT.

The CDR3 loop is CASSLAGGNQPQHF. The DNA for the CDR3 is TGTGCCAGCAGCTTAGCAGGGGGCAATCAGCCCCAGCATTTT. This sequence joins TRBV7-9 and TRBJ1-5, with D perhaps matching TRBD1 (5 bases). V dropped 0 bases and J dropped 2 bases, with 5 bases sitting between them. Germline lookup yields CDR1 SEHNR and CDR2 FQNEAQ (reference sequence). The CDR3 is made up of 14 amino acids.

The V call is TRBV29-1, the J call TRBJ1-2, with D hard to call. The CDR3 runs to 10 residues. The germline CDR1 and CDR2 sequences are SQVTM and ANQGSEA. The V gene lost 4 bases and the J gene lost 6 bases, with 6 bases spanning the gap. CDR3 in DNA: TGCAGCGTTGGATTTGATGGCTACACCTTC. It encodes CSVGFDGYTF.

V gene TRBV7-8 combines with J gene TRBJ1-3; D is undetermined. CDR1 SGHVS and CDR2 FQNEAQ come from the germline V gene. V gave up 4 bases and J gave up 1 base, with 5 bases separating them. CDR3 length: 13 residues. CDR3 region: CASSSRSGNTIYF. DNA of the CDR3: TGTGCCAGCAGCTCGCGATCTGGAAACACCATATATTTT.

The rearrangement joins TRBV7-2 to TRBJ2-7; D gene unclear. The germline CDR1 and CDR2 sequences are SGHTA and FQGNSA. The CDR3 runs 12 residues. Trimming removed 1 base from V and 5 bases from J, with 6 bases in between. The CDR3 DNA is TGTGCCAGCAGCTTAGTCCCCCACGAGCAGTACTTC. Translation gives CASSLVPHEQYF.

The DNA for the CDR3 is TGTGCCAGTAGTATAGGAGGCAGGGGTGACTATGGCTACACCTTC. Protein product: CASSIGGRGDYGYTF. This chain connects TRBV19 to TRBJ1-2; tentatively, D is TRBD1 (6 bases). Germline lookup yields CDR1 LNHDA and CDR2 SQIVND (reference sequence). The V end lost 1 base, the J end lost 3 bases, and 12 bases lay between the germline ends. This CDR3 spans 15 amino acids.

This chain joins TRBV6-5 and TRBJ1-1, with 7 bases lining up with TRBD1. CDR1 is MNHEY and CDR2 is SVGAGI in the germline V gene. Trimming at V came to 9 bases and at J to 1 base, leaving 5 bases not matched to a gene. This CDR3 has 13 residues. In DNA form, the CDR3 reads TGTGCCAGTGCTGGACAGGAGAACACTGAAGCTTTCTTT. Protein sequence: CASAGQENTEAFF.

This clone was found once. The gene calls are TRBV10-3 and TRBJ2-3; TRBD2 aligns across 8 bases. The CDR3 is 14 residues long. Looked up from germline, CDR1 is ENHRY and CDR2 is SYGVKD. Unmatched junction bases numbered 4, after V lost 4 bases and J lost 4 bases. The CDR3: CAISVREAPDTQYF. CDR3 DNA sequence: TGTGCCATCAGTGTGCGGGAGGCCCCAGATACGCAGTATTTT.

V is TRBV27 and J is TRBJ2-1; tentative D call: TRBD2 (5 bases). Trimming pared 3 bases from V and 10 bases from J, leaving 22 bases between. The CDR3 has 16 residues. Germline V gene lookup returns CDR1 MNHEY and CDR2 SMNVEV (reference sequence). The CDR3 sequence is CASSFTAVPDLGEQFF. The CDR3 bases are TGTGCCAGCAGTTTCACAGCGGTCCCCGATTTGGGGGAGCAGTTCTTC.

The chain links TRBV9 to TRBJ2-1; 9 bases align to TRBD1. Germline CDR1 reads SGDLS; CDR2 reads YYNGEE. V dropped 4 bases and J dropped 5; count of bases not matched to a gene: 4. The CDR3 runs 14 residues. In DNA, the CDR3 is TGTGCCAGCAGCACCGGACAGGGGAACAATGAGCAGTTCTTC. Protein sequence: CASSTGQGNNEQFF.

This chain links TRBV3-1 (or the pseudogene TRBV3-2) with TRBJ2-1, with D hard to call. The germline gives CDR1 LGHDT, CDR2 YNNKEL (reference sequence). V was cut by 1 base and J by 0 bases, with 19 bases left in between. There are 19 residues in the CDR3. CDR3 protein: CASSQAKGKLMGSYNEQFF. The DNA for the CDR3 is TGTGCCAGCAGCCAAGCAAAAGGGAAACTTATGGGCTCCTACAATGAGCAGTTCTTC.

The rearrangement uses TRBV28 and TRBJ2-5; tentatively, D is TRBD1 (5 bases). CDR3 size: 16 residues. The germline gives CDR1 MDHEN, CDR2 SYDVKM. Trimming pared 3 bases from V and 1 base from J, leaving 15 bases between. The CDR3 DNA reads as TGTGCCAGCAGTTTGTTGGGTGACAGAACCCAAGAGACCCAGTACTTC. Its protein is CASSLLGDRTQETQYF.

The chain is built from TRBV6-1 and TRBJ1-5; TRBD1 might be the D (6 bases). CDR3 length: 15 amino acids. With 0 bases removed from V and 5 bases from J, the gap between germline ends came to 11 bases. The germline V gene encodes CDR1 MNHNS and CDR2 SASEGT. The CDR3 DNA is TGTGCCAGCAGTGAAGCACGGGGGGGCGATCAGCCCCAGCATTTT. Protein product: CASSEARGGDQPQHF.

CDR3 bases: TGCAGCGTTGAAGGGTACGGCGGTTTCGCTTTCTTT. Its translation: CSVEGYGGFAFF. The J gene is TRBJ1-1, the V gene TRBV29-1; no firm D call. CDR1 is SQVTM and CDR2 is ANQGSEA in the germline V gene. This CDR3 spans 12 amino acids. V gave up 1 base and J gave up 11 bases, with 14 bases separating them.

This chain uses TRBV6-5 with TRBJ2-3; D gene unclear. Germline CDR1 is MNHEY and CDR2 is SVGAGI. V was cut by 0 bases and J by 6 bases, with 7 bases left in between. The CDR3 has 13 residues. CDR3 region: CASSYSSFDTQYF. The CDR3 DNA sequence: TGTGCCAGCAGTTACTCGAGCTTTGATACGCAGTATTTT.

This clone was recorded only once. V and J are TRBV27 and TRBJ2-1, with D perhaps matching TRBD2 (6 bases). Trimming shortened V by 7 bases and J by 5 bases, and 18 bases separated the two germline ends. The CDR3 has 15 residues. Germline CDR1 and CDR2: MNHEY and SMNVEV (reference sequence). DNA for the CDR3: TGTGCCAGCACACCGGGTTGGGGAGGAAACAATGAGCAGTTCTTC. Amino acids: CASTPGWGGNNEQFF.

The chain recombines TRBV30 with TRBJ1-1, with 7 bases lining up with TRBD1. Germline V gene data show CDR1 as GTSNPN and CDR2 as SVGIG (reference sequence). There are 11 residues in the CDR3. V trimming: 8 bases; J trimming: 7 bases; junction bases outside the gene matches: 7. The CDR3 here is CARGTVSEAFF. CDR3 coding DNA: TGTGCCCGGGGGACAGTCAGTGAAGCTTTCTTT. Full variable domain (missing parts from reference TRBV30 and TRBJ1-1): SQTIHQWPATLVQPVGSPLSLECTVEGTSNPNLYWYRQAAGRGLQLLFYSVGIGQISSEVPQNLSASRPQDRQFILSSKKLLLSDSGFYLCARGTVSEAFFGQGTRLTVV.

The rearrangement links TRBV27 to TRBJ2-7; 12 bases align to TRBD2. Germline V lookup: CDR1 MNHEY, CDR2 SMNVEV (reference sequence). This CDR3 contains 15 residues. V was pared by 6 bases and J by 2 bases, with 5 bases of the junction left unmatched. The CDR3 reads CASRPTSGGTYEQYF. The CDR3 DNA is TGTGCCAGCAGACCAACTAGCGGGGGGACCTACGAGCAGTACTTC.

The rearrangement uses TRBV19 and TRBJ2-5; 10 bases fit TRBD1. Trimming removed 4 bases from V and 4 bases from J; junction bases left unmatched: 3. Germline V gives CDR1 LNHDA, CDR2 SQIVND (reference sequence). CDR3 length: 14 residues. The CDR3 DNA sequence: TGTGCCAGTAGTACAGGACAGGGGGTAGAGACCCAGTACTTC. Its translation: CASSTGQGVETQYF.